The rows below give T cell receptor beta chains drawn from one sample of a study of shared clonotypes between healthy human individuals. The protocol was immunoSEQ multiplex PCR, while the TCRdb copy is restricted to in-frame clones and leaves out a portion. The sample contains around 1.4 million clones, approximately 98.5% of which appear only once. The material sequenced was naive CD4+ T cells sorted from blood. The receptors here all came from a man aged 25-45 years in good health. The conserved cysteine and the conserved F or W are not part of the CDR3 here. Each record gives: V gene, CDR3 protein.

v_call: TRBV25-1
cdr3_aa: ASRPRTSNEQY

v_call: TRBV6-5
cdr3_aa: ASSVSPPNYGYT

v_call: TRBV5-4
cdr3_aa: ASSLGTGGGHQETQY

v_call: TRBV18
cdr3_aa: ASSPSGTGGPGELF

v_call: TRBV6-5
cdr3_aa: ASSYSGIHEKLF

v_call: TRBV18
cdr3_aa: ASSRPDSYEQY

v_call: TRBV7-9
cdr3_aa: ASSLARGVDKLYEQY

v_call: TRBV7-3
cdr3_aa: ASSLVGKQF

v_call: TRBV5-1
cdr3_aa: ASSLDIGTSGAHGQF

v_call: TRBV30
cdr3_aa: AWRSGHYYGYT

v_call: TRBV23-1
cdr3_aa: ASRPNFGQGGTDTQY

v_call: TRBV18
cdr3_aa: ASSPGGAGSYEQY

v_call: TRBV30
cdr3_aa: AWSVIYNEQF

v_call: TRBV15
cdr3_aa: ATSRDFGEYNEQF

v_call: TRBV28
cdr3_aa: ASSPRRGQGAPEQY

v_call: TRBV5-4
cdr3_aa: ASSLDSGGSYEQY

v_call: TRBV7-9
cdr3_aa: ASSAAGTGSPYEQY

v_call: TRBV6-1
cdr3_aa: ASSDWQGAGNTIY

v_call: TRBV28
cdr3_aa: ASENRELFTEAF

v_call: TRBV5-1
cdr3_aa: ASSLVGQDNYGYT

v_call: TRBV11-3
cdr3_aa: ASSPGGQGMNTEAF

v_call: TRBV9
cdr3_aa: ASSVGSGDQPQH

v_call: TRBV7-3
cdr3_aa: ASSEVPASTDTQY

v_call: TRBV28
cdr3_aa: ASRRLADPVSYEQY

v_call: TRBV28
cdr3_aa: ASTLDRGNEKLF

v_call: TRBV7-9
cdr3_aa: ASSYDRVNQPQH

v_call: TRBV7-6
cdr3_aa: ASSLATETQY

v_call: TRBV6-1
cdr3_aa: ASSDPGFTDTQY

v_call: TRBV7-9
cdr3_aa: ASSPDRVTNEKLF

v_call: TRBV5-8
cdr3_aa: ASSEQGTGNYGYT

v_call: TRBV4-3
cdr3_aa: ASSQDRGQARQPQH

v_call: TRBV5-1
cdr3_aa: ASSGGLAPSKNIQY

v_call: TRBV7-6
cdr3_aa: ARQGQLEF

v_call: TRBV5-4
cdr3_aa: ASRQGINTEAF

v_call: TRBV15
cdr3_aa: ATSRGEEPTYEQY

v_call: TRBV18
cdr3_aa: ASSTRLAGNTDTQY

v_call: TRBV2
cdr3_aa: ASSGPMASSYEQY

v_call: TRBV10-2
cdr3_aa: ASEAPGAGELF

v_call: TRBV5-1
cdr3_aa: ASSLGAAGPTGELF

v_call: TRBV29-1
cdr3_aa: SVGTSREQY

v_call: TRBV19
cdr3_aa: ASSMTGGGPLEQY

v_call: TRBV15
cdr3_aa: ATGGQGSNQPQH

v_call: TRBV28
cdr3_aa: ASSYRGQETQY

v_call: TRBV29-1
cdr3_aa: SVAPGYETQY

v_call: TRBV25-1
cdr3_aa: ASSEVANTGELF

v_call: TRBV5-1
cdr3_aa: ASSLVGERTDTQY

v_call: TRBV5-5
cdr3_aa: ASSPWTVNTEAF

v_call: TRBV10-1
cdr3_aa: ASSESGRSEQF

v_call: TRBV6-1
cdr3_aa: ASSGQGARGNQPQH

v_call: TRBV15
cdr3_aa: ATSPRVNGEKLF